A single T cell receptor (beta chain) is shown here with its context. This CDR3 has 17 amino acids. Germline CDR1 is MNHEY and CDR2 is SMNVEV (reference sequence). Unmatched junction bases numbered 7, after V lost 0 bases and J lost 4 bases. Seattle's enrolled individuals joined amid active infection and were then monitored longitudinally. These data belong to a study of blood T cell repertoires in COVID-19. Study information: Italy, Spain and the United States were the sources of the convalescent and acute COVID-19 samples. PBMCs, B-cell-depleted T cells, or T cells were the source of the cDNA or gDNA that made up the material.

TCRdb keeps only in-frame clones here, not all; method: immunoSEQ multiplex PCR. The sample lists fewer than 350,000 clones; roughly 87% were seen once. The receptor was isolated from a man aged 25-45 years with COVID-19, enrolled during active disease. The chain couples TRBV27 to TRBJ1-2, with 11 bases fitting TRBD1. The sample was peripheral blood. The CDR3: CASSLSSGTGGVYGYTF. In DNA form, the CDR3 reads TGTGCCAGCAGTTTATCGTCAGGGACAGGGGGAGTCTATGGCTACACCTTC.